This T cell receptor beta chain was captured by sequencing in a study of sequential checkpoint blockade in melanoma. Study-level background: Arm A got nivolumab then ipilimumab; arm B the reverse, 1:1.

Trimming took 6 bases from V and 2 from J, leaving 14 bases between them. The CDR3 has 14 amino acids. Germline V CDR1 and CDR2: LNHDA, SQIVND (reference sequence). TCRdb's table, derived via immunoSEQ multiplex PCR, lists solely in-frame clones and lacks some. This sample has some 17,000 clones; 72% occur once, and the top ten carry approximately 10%. By proportion, this clone is medium-sized (0.01 to 0.1%). The treatment denotes: randomized to nivolumab then ipilimumab (arm A) or the reverse (arm B). None of the patients previously received DNA-damaging chemotherapy. PBMC sorting kept live CD3+CD8+ cells without CD19 or CD56.

The sequence was collected from a human donor with melanoma. The genes are TRBV19 and TRBJ2-7; D gene unclear. The sample in question was CD8+ T cells sorted from blood (inferred from file names), obtained from a patient given nivolumab and ipilimumab in sequence. The CDR3 is CASSLLGRAYEQYF. CDR3 coding DNA: TGTGCCAGTAGCCTCCTCGGCCGGGCCTACGAGCAGTACTTC. The full variable domain, in which reference TRBV19 and TRBJ2-7 provide the parts outside the CDR3, is DGGITQSPKYLFRKEGQNVTLSCEQNLNHDAMYWYRQDPGQGLRLIYYSQIVNDFQKGDIAEGYSVSREKKESFPLTVTSAQKNPTAFYLCASSLLGRAYEQYFGPGTRLTVT.